Many counts were recorded for the clone carrying this T cell receptor beta chain. The antigen is unknown. These data belong to a study of prognosis after radiotherapy for stage I lung cancer. Study as a whole: Stereotactic body radiotherapy was never combined with concurrent therapy in any patient. Study-level results: Unique TCR clone counts were lower following stereotactic body radiation therapy (median roughly 9,300 versus 7,200).

Amplicons of TCR beta CDR3 were generated from genomic DNA by two-round multiplex PCR. The use of primers specific to each TRBV and TRBJ gene characterized first-round PCR. TCRdb independently ran MiXCR on the multiplex PCR reads; one entry per CDR3 protein. Of about 36,000 distinct CDR3 sequences listed, 30% to 35% are singletons. This specimen consisted of PBMCs, obtained before or after stereotactic body radiation therapy (not recorded which). The receptor's source is a donor older than 45 with non-small cell lung cancer.

CDR3 amino acids: CASARGLYNEQFF. The CDR3 DNA reads TGTGCCTCGGCCCGGGGTCTATACAATGAGCAGTTCTTC. The V call is TRBV19, the J call TRBJ2-1; perhaps TRBD2 as D (5 bases). The CDR3 is 13 amino acids. The germline V gene encodes CDR1 LNHDA and CDR2 SQIVND (reference sequence). V was shortened by 11 bases and J by 4 bases, with 15 bases between the two germline ends.